This TCR beta chain was sequenced during a study of blood T cell repertoires in COVID-19 (TCRdb year 2020). In the study overall: The collaborator samples originated in the United States, Italy and Spain and spanned the acute and convalescent phases of COVID-19. The material from the prospective study consisted of cDNA or gDNA derived from T cells, B-cell-depleted T cells, or PBMCs. The dataset comprised deeply sampled blood TCRbeta repertoires from subjects exposed to, actively infected with, or recovered from COVID-19. The repertoires were made available in a free public database intended to serve as a resource for research on the immune response to SARS-CoV-2. Samples came from the ongoing ImmuneRACE study (first 160 participants) plus 1,254 subjects from 6 global collaborators. The sample metadata nearly always contained a de-identified subject ID, COVID-19 status, age in years and sex. Where HLA class I and class II types were available, the types were taken from metadata supplied by the sample provider, not from assay-based typing.

The immunoSEQ Assay, a bias-controlled multiplex PCR, was used to amplify TCRbeta CDR3 regions from genomic DNA. As for how the authors treated the data: The number of nucleated cells in each sample was estimated from the amplification of reference gene primers within the assay. To quantify the absolute abundance of each unique TCRbeta CDR3 rearrangement, sequence reads were collapsed and filtered. For each sample, productive Simpson clonality was calculated as the square root of Simpson's diversity index across productive rearrangements. As stored in TCRdb, this immuneACCESS dataset retains in-frame rearrangements with V and J assigned. A fraction of the clones does not appear; measured against another copy, unresolved V genes explain less than half of the discrepancy, and the remainder lacks a known reason. Clone size and the V and J calls come from that table; the DNA yielded D and trimming. This sample lists hundreds of thousands of clones; 90% were detected once. The ten largest clones take up around 0.97% of the sample.

About this clone: This receptor's antigen is unknown. No base-level quality is on record; no much larger clone is a single base apart.

The CDR3, from cysteine to phenylalanine, totals 15 residues. Only the CDR3 part of the read is kept: 45 bases, read in frame from the first base. CDR1 and CDR2, looked up from the germline V gene, are SGHDN and FVKESK. V loses 2 bases, J loses 9 bases, and the germline ends lie 17 bases apart. At one collaborating source in Seattle, patients were enrolled during active infection and were followed longitudinally through the course of disease. Collaborating institutions collected whole blood in K2EDTA tubes following their own protocols. Collaborator samples were shipped for TCRbeta analysis as frozen whole blood, isolated PBMCs, or DNA extracted from either sample type. Beyond this particular receptor, the publication reports: The amount of clinical and demographic metadata varied by source and participant and was provided uncurated.

The chain is assembled from TRBV14 and TRBJ2-1, with a weak D call of TRBD1 (5 bases match). The source is a woman between 35 and 50 years old with COVID-19, enrolled during active disease. The sample taken for sequencing was peripheral blood. Here the CDR3 is given as CASSQSRVLFGEQFF. The nucleotides read TGTGCCAGCAGCCAATCCAGGGTACTATTTGGTGAGCAGTTCTTC.